The rows below give T cell receptor beta chains drawn from one sample of a study of T-cell reconstitution after alpha-beta-depleted transplantation in children. One entry per CDR3 protein results from TCRdb running MiXCR on the PCR reads. Here the sample spans 640,000 or so distinct CDR3 sequences, approximately 15% being singletons. Source: PBMCs from the stem cell graft donor, taken from the stem cell graft. The receptors originated from a human donor who donated a stem cell graft to a child with acute myeloid leukemia. CDR3s include the opening cysteine and the closing phenylalanine or tryptophan. A D gene is named only where the DNA matches it firmly. Where a row states a size, it is once, few, many or the class of an expanded clone; other rows omit it.

d_call	clone_size	v_call	j_call	cdr3_nt	cdr3_aa
-	few	TRBV21-1	TRBJ1-5	TGTGCCAAACCCGGGAGCAATCAGCCCCAGCATTTT	CAKPGSNQPQHF
-	many	TRBV9	TRBJ1-2	TGTGCCAGCAGCCCGGGCCTCTATGGCTACACCTTC	CASSPGLYGYTF
-	many	TRBV9	TRBJ2-5	TGTGCCAGCAGCCCGCCCCCTGGGCAGGGAGACGAGACCCAGTACTTC	CASSPPPGQGDETQYF
-	few	TRBV30	TRBJ2-2	TGTGCCTGGAGTGGGGGGCCGAACACCGGGGAGCTGTTTTTT	CAWSGGPNTGELFF
-	many	TRBV6-5	TRBJ2-3	TGTGCCAGCAGTTCCTACTACCGCCCTAGCACAGATACGCAGTATTTT	CASSSYYRPSTDTQYF
-	-	TRBV20-1	TRBJ1-2	TGCAGTGCTAGCCAGGGACTCGGGGGCTACACCTTC	CSASQGLGGYTF
TRBD1	few	TRBV20-1	TRBJ2-5	TGCAGTGCTCCCTCCGGGACAGAAGAGACCCAGTACTTC	CSAPSGTEETQYF
TRBD2	few	TRBV13	TRBJ2-1	TGTGCCAGCAGCTTAGGCGGGGGGAGTGAGCAGTTCTTC	CASSLGGGSEQFF
-	many	TRBV20-1	TRBJ1-4	TGCAGTGCCCCGGGACACAAAGGGGAAAAACTGTTTTTT	CSAPGHKGEKLFF
-	many	TRBV20-1	TRBJ1-5	TGCAGTGCTAGAGATGTAGGGTCCAATCAGCCCCAGCATTTT	CSARDVGSNQPQHF
TRBD1	many	TRBV29-1	TRBJ2-1	TGCAGCAAACGAGACAGGGGAAAAAACAATGAGCAGTTCTTC	CSKRDRGKNNEQFF
-	-	TRBV12-3/TRBV12-4	TRBJ1-5	TGTGCCAGCAACCCTGGGGAGGGTTTAAGTCAGCCCCAGCATTTT	CASNPGEGLSQPQHF
-	many	TRBV27	TRBJ1-1	TGTGCCAGCAGTTTATCGAAGGCGAGAATGAACACTGAAGCTTTCTTT	CASSLSKARMNTEAFF
TRBD2	many	TRBV20-1	TRBJ2-5	TGCAGTGCTAGAGATTCTAGCGGGGGGGCCAAAGAGACCCAGTACTTC	CSARDSSGGAKETQYF
-	few	TRBV6-1	TRBJ1-2	TGTGCCAGTCGGTGGCAGTACTATGGCTACACCTTC	CASRWQYYGYTF
-	many	TRBV6-1	TRBJ2-5	TGTGCCAGCAGATGGACAGTTAATGAGGAGACCCAGTACTTC	CASRWTVNEETQYF
TRBD2	-	TRBV6-5	TRBJ2-3	TGTGCCAGCAGTTCGCCCCCGGAGCGGGGGTTCACAGATACGCAGTATTTT	CASSSPPERGFTDTQYF
TRBD2	many	TRBV29-1	TRBJ2-1	TGCAGCGTCCCGAGGGGACTAGGAGCCTACAATGAGCAGTTCTTC	CSVPRGLGAYNEQFF